Below, 19 T cell receptor beta chains from the same sample are listed, as sequenced in a study of tumor-infiltrating lymphocytes in oesophageal squamous cell carcinoma. Via MiXCR, TCRdb re-called the PCR reads, giving one row per CDR3 protein. The sample has 13,000 to 15,000 distinct CDR3 sequences; roughly half are singletons. Material for sequencing was blood. These receptors originate from a male donor with esophageal squamous cell carcinoma.

The CDR3 coding sequence is TGTGCCAGCAGGGGGACAGGGGCTGGGGCCAACGTCCTGACTTTC. Translating gives CASRGTGAGANVLTF. The rearrangement joins TRBV12-3 or TRBV12-4 to TRBJ2-6; 10 bases line up with TRBD1. CDR3 length: 15 residues. The ends lost 6 bases at V and 2 bases at J; junction bases unmatched: 1.

This chain joins TRBV28 and TRBJ1-5; D is unresolved. Trimming took off 0 bases at V and 7 bases at J, with 10 bases between the two ends. CDR1 is MDHEN, CDR2 SYDVKM, per germline. The CDR3 spans 14 residues. The CDR3 loop reads CASSLWSWEQPQHF. The DNA of the CDR3 is TGTGCCAGCAGTTTATGGTCGTGGGAGCAGCCCCAGCATTTT.

This clonotype was observed a handful of times. A read error may be the cause here, since a much bigger clone is one base away. The gene calls are TRBV28 and TRBJ2-5; D perhaps matches TRBD2 (5 bases). Judging by the DNA end, TRBJ2-1 fits better; the J call may be wrong. CDR1 MDHEN and CDR2 SYDVKM come from the germline V gene. The CDR3 covers 13 residues. The CDR3 DNA sequence: TGTGCCAGCAGGGGGAGCCCGTCTCGGGAGCAGTTCTTC. Protein sequence: CASRGSPSREQFF.

This clonotype was recorded at least ten times. The chain recombines TRBV5-1 with TRBJ2-5; D is unclear. Per the germline V gene, CDR1 is SGHRS and CDR2 is YFSETQ. This CDR3 contains 14 residues. The ends were cut back, 1 base at V and 5 bases at J, with 12 bases in the middle. As DNA, the CDR3 is TGCGCCAGCAGCTTGCCACAAACCCGGGAGACCCAGTACTTC. It yields the protein CASSLPQTRETQYF.

Many counts were recorded for this clonotype. The V call is TRBV5-4, the J call TRBJ2-5, with TRBD1 matching over 8 bases. Matching the DNA end better, TRBJ2-7 makes the J call doubtful. This CDR3 comprises 13 residues. CDR1 and CDR2 from the germline V gene are SGHNT and YYREEE (reference sequence). The CDR3 is CASTRQGTYEQYF. For the CDR3, the DNA is TGTGCCAGCACAAGACAGGGGACCTACGAGCAGTACTTC.

This clonotype was observed a handful of times. CDR3 coding DNA: TGTGCCAGCAGCCCCACCCACTTAAGACAGGCCCGGGGGGCTTTCTTT. It encodes CASSPTHLRQARGAFF. The chain joins TRBV16 to TRBJ1-1; tentatively, D is TRBD1 (6 bases). This CDR3 has 16 residues. With 4 bases removed from V and 11 bases from J, the gap between germline ends came to 26 bases. Germline V gives CDR1 KGHSY, CDR2 FQNENV.

The rearrangement uses TRBV11-3 and TRBJ2-5, with TRBD2 matching 9 bases. The DNA end is more similar to TRBJ2-3, so the J call may be wrong. The CDR3 is 17 residues long. Germline lookup yields CDR1 SGHNT and CDR2 YENEEA. As DNA, the CDR3 is TGTGCCAGCAGCTTAGGGACTAGCGATTCTAGCACAGATACGCAGTATTTT. Translated: CASSLGTSDSSTDTQYF.

The gene calls are TRBV7-2 and TRBJ2-7; weak D call: TRBD1 (5 bases). This CDR3 is built from 14 residues. The germline CDR1 and CDR2 sequences are SGHTA and FQGNSA. V shed 3 bases and J shed 4 bases, with 13 bases lying between them. The CDR3 sequence: CASSFPGPQYEQYF. Written as DNA, the CDR3 is TGTGCCAGCAGCTTCCCAGGGCCACAATACGAGCAGTACTTC.

This clonotype was seen only a few times. Here the CDR3 reads CASSLLETKTQYF. CDR3 nucleotide sequence: TGTGCCAGCAGCTTATTGGAGACTAAGACCCAGTACTTC. This chain links TRBV7-8 with TRBJ2-5; TRBD2 is a possible D gene (5 bases). This CDR3 contains 13 residues. Germline CDR1 reads SGHVS; CDR2 reads FQNEAQ. Trimming shortened V by 2 bases and J by 6 bases, and 10 bases separated the two germline ends.

This clonotype showed up many times. Here the CDR3 reads CASSKGATQETQYF. CDR3 in DNA: TGTGCCAGCAGCAAGGGGGCGACCCAAGAGACCCAGTACTTC. V usage is TRBV11-3 and J usage is TRBJ2-5, with 7 bases that match TRBD1. The ends lost 5 bases at V and 1 base at J; junction bases unmatched: 4. The length of the CDR3 is 14 residues. Germline CDR1 reads SGHNT; CDR2 reads YENEEA.

On this clonotype itself: The conserved closing phenylalanine or tryptophan is absent in this CDR3, likely reflecting a read error. The DNA is omitted, as the CDR3 cannot be located on it reliably, and the CDR3 follows TCRdb's listing. CDR3 region: CASSYSQGVNYGYTFGS. This chain links TRBV6-6 with TRBJ2-7; no DNA check was done on the table's D call, TRBD1. The CDR3 spans 17 residues, counting both ends. The germline CDR1 and CDR2 sequences are MNHNY and SVGAGI (reference sequence).

Remarks on this clonotype: This likely comes from a read error, as the CDR3 has no conserved phenylalanine or tryptophan at its end. It is unclear where the CDR3 begins or ends on the DNA, so no DNA is shown, and the CDR3 is as TCRdb lists it. The gene calls are TRBV7-3 and TRBJ1-1. The CDR3 region is 17 residues in length, termini included. Germline-derived CDR1 and CDR2 are SGHTA and FQGTGA. The CDR3 loop reads CASRGLAGVGTSSTSGQ.

In this sample, this clonotype turned up many times. The chain is built from TRBV28 and TRBJ1-5; D unclear. In germline, CDR1 is MDHEN, CDR2 SYDVKM. Trimming stripped 1 base from V and 0 bases from J, with 13 bases between. This CDR3 comprises 17 residues. The CDR3 sequence is CASSLFGQSYSNQPQHF. CDR3 nucleotide sequence: TGTGCCAGCAGTTTATTCGGGCAGAGCTATAGCAATCAGCCCCAGCATTTT.

The chain employs TRBV27 and TRBJ1-2, with a possible D match to TRBD1 (5 bases). Germline V gene lookup returns CDR1 MNHEY and CDR2 SMNVEV (reference sequence). The CDR3 sequence is 13 residues long. V was cut by 2 bases and J by 3 bases, with 7 bases left in between. CDR3 protein: CASSLEGYYGYTF. The CDR3 DNA reads TGTGCCAGCAGTTTAGAGGGGTACTATGGCTACACCTTC.

The gene calls are TRBV7-6 and TRBJ2-3; possible D gene TRBD2, 6 bases. Trimming left V 1 base short and J 1 base short, with 15 bases between. Germline CDR1 is SGHVS and CDR2 is FNYEAQ. The CDR3 consists of 17 residues. The DNA of the CDR3 is TGTGCCAGCAGCTTAGACAGGCGGGATGGCCGCACAGATACGCAGTATTTT. It translates to CASSLDRRDGRTDTQYF.

This clonotype was recorded a few times. The chain carries TRBV20-1 and TRBJ2-1; 10 bases line up with TRBD2. Gene TRBJ2-7 matches the end of the DNA better, so the J call may be wrong. The germline V gene has CDR1 DFQATT and CDR2 SNEGSKA (reference sequence). The CDR3 covers 15 residues. The DNA of the CDR3 is TGCAGTGCTAGACCATGGACTAGCGGAATCTACGAGCAGTACTTC. It encodes CSARPWTSGIYEQYF.

The chain couples TRBV28 to TRBJ1-1; a weak D match, TRBD1 (5 bases). Germline values: CDR1 MDHEN, CDR2 SYDVKM. V was pared by 3 bases and J by 4 bases, with 30 bases between. This CDR3 comprises 20 residues. The CDR3 sequence: CASSLVSLVLGYMGVTEAFF. CDR3 coding DNA: TGTGCCAGCAGTTTGGTTTCCCTGGTTCTTGGTTATATGGGGGTCACTGAAGCTTTCTTT.

The chain combines TRBV5-1 with TRBJ2-1; weak D call: TRBD2 (6 bases). TRBJ2-5 explains the end of the DNA better; the J call may be wrong. CDR3 size: 19 residues. CDR1 SGHRS and CDR2 YFSETQ come from the germline V gene. The CDR3 DNA follows: TGCGCCAGCAGCTTGGCCTTTTCGAGGACTACCCGAAACCCTGTGGCCCAGTACTTC. Protein product: CASSLAFSRTTRNPVAQYF.

V is TRBV12-5 and J is TRBJ1-1; no clear D gene. V lost 3 bases, J lost 2 bases, and 4 bases lay in between. From germline, CDR1 is LGHNT and CDR2 FRNRAP. The CDR3 contains 12 residues. The DNA of the CDR3 is TGTGCTAGTGGTTTTGGTAACACTGAAGCTTTCTTT. The encoded protein is CASGFGNTEAFF. Full variable domain (missing parts from reference TRBV12-5 and TRBJ1-1): DARVTQTPRHKVTEMGQEVTMRCQPILGHNTVFWYRQTMMQGLELLAYFRNRAPLDDSGMPKDRFSAEMPDATLATLKIQPSEPRDSAVYFCASGFGNTEAFFGQGTRLTVV.